This record covers a single T cell receptor (beta chain). Antigen specificity is unknown. TCRbeta library preparation incorporated unique molecular identifiers. From the PCR reads, TCRdb called clonotypes with MiXCR, one entry per CDR3 protein. The repertoire includes 800,000 to 1,000,000 distinct CDR3 sequences, roughly 29% of them detected once, and more than 25% sits in the top ten. This entry belongs to a study of T-cell reconstitution after alpha-beta-depleted transplantation in children. Study-level findings and limits: One year post-transplant, T-cell counts and diversity were largely derived from T cells produced anew. Where some patients showed high TCRbeta diversity at day 60, it came from recipient T cells and thymic progenitors that had survived.

The CDR3 has 14 residues. V was pared by 6 bases and J by 0 bases, with 14 bases between. The germline gives CDR1 DFQATT, CDR2 SNEGSKA (reference sequence). The chain carries TRBV20-1 and TRBJ1-2, with D maybe TRBD1 (5 bases). This clonotype was sampled from a boy under three years old who had a stem cell transplant for SCID, so the T cells may come from the graft donor. The specimen was PBMCs, mostly from graft donor cells, collected 360 days after TCRalphabeta/CD19-depleted stem cell transplant. DNA of the CDR3: TGCAGTGCCTGGGGCCTCCTGGCTAACTATGGCTACACCTTC. Its translation is CSAWGLLANYGYTF.